The clone carrying this T cell receptor (beta chain) showed up just a few times. The study included ophthalmopathy patients with Clinical Activity Score at least 3, NOSPECS grade at least 4 and duration under 3 months. Amplified TCR beta CDR3 regions came from RNA transcripts. During a first-round RT-PCR of the TCR CDR3, the HTBI primer set was used. TCRdb redid the calling of the multiplex PCR reads with MiXCR, one entry per CDR3 protein. The sample holds roughly 280,000 distinct CDR3 sequences, roughly 22% seen once. The entry originates in a study of T cells in Graves' hyperthyroidism and ophthalmopathy. About the research overall: Before any treatment, at initial diagnosis, peripheral blood was collected.

Germline loops: CDR1 LGHDT, CDR2 YNNKEL (reference sequence). V was clipped by 8 bases and J by 0 bases; unmatched bases: 11. The CDR3 is 16 residues long. The receptor comes from a man between 25 and 39 years old with Graves' ophthalmopathy. Material for sequencing was blood. The chain carries TRBV3-1 and TRBJ2-7, with 9 bases lining up with TRBD2. The DNA for the CDR3 is TGTGCCAGCTCACCACCAGGTAGCGGGAGCTCCTACGAGCAGTACTTC. Translating gives CASSPPGSGSSYEQYF.